The T cell receptor beta chain described here comes from a study of cytomegalovirus exposure and HLA in healthy donors. The PCR ran on 60 Vbeta and 13 Jbeta primers. The protocol was immunoSEQ multiplex PCR, while the TCRdb copy is restricted to in-frame clones and leaves out a portion. Seen here are 110,000 or so clones, over 75% observed once, and the top ten hold about 2.7%. Germline loops: CDR1 SGHNT, CDR2 YYREEE (reference sequence). This CDR3 contains 13 residues. The V end was cut by 1 base, the J end by 7 bases, with 12 bases between. The source material was PBMCs. This sequence joins TRBV5-4 and TRBJ2-7, with D possibly TRBD2 on 6 matching bases. This receptor was identified in a young woman in good health and CMV-seronegative. This CDR3 reads CASSLRGFGEQYF. DNA for the CDR3: TGTGCCAGCAGCTTGCGGGGGTTTGGGGAGCAGTACTTC.